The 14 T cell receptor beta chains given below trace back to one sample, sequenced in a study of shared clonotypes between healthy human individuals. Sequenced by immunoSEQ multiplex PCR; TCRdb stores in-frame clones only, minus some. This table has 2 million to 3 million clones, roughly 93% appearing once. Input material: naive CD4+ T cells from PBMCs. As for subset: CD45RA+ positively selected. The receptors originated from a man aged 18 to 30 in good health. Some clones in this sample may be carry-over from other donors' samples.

The CDR3 coding sequence is TGTGCCAGCAGCTTAGGCCAGTACCAAGAGACCCAGTACTTC. Translated, it gives CASSLGQYQETQYF. The chain recombines TRBV7-9 with TRBJ2-5; D remains unclear. Trimming removed 1 base from V and 0 bases from J, with 6 bases in between. CDR1 and CDR2 (germline): SEHNR, FQNEAQ (reference sequence). This CDR3 has 14 amino acids.

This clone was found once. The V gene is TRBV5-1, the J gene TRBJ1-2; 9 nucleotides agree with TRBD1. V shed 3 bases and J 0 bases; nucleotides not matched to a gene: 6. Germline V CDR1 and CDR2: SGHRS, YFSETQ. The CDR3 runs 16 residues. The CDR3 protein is CASSWDRAQANYGYTF. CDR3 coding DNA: TGCGCCAGCAGCTGGGACAGGGCCCAAGCTAACTATGGCTACACCTTC.

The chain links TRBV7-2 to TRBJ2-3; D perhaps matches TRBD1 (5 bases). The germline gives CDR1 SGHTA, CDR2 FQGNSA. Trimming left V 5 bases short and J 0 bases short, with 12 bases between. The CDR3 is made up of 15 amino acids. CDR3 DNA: TGTGCCAGCAGCCCCCAGGGATCTAGCACAGATACGCAGTATTTT. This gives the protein CASSPQGSSTDTQYF.

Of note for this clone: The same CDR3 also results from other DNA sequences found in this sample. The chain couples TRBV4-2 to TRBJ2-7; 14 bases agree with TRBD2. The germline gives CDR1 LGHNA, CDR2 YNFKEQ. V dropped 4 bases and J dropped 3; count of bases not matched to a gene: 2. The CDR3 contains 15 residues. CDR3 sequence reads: CASSPGTSGSYEQYF. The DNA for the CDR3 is TGTGCCAGCAGCCCGGGGACTAGCGGGAGCTACGAGCAGTACTTC.

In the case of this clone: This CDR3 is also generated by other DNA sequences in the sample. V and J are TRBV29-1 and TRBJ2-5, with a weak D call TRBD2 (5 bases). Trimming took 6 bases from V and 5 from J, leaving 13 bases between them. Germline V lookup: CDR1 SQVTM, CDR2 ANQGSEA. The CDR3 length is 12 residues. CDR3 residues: CSVLSGSETQYF. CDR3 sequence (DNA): TGCAGCGTATTATCGGGGTCGGAGACCCAGTACTTC.

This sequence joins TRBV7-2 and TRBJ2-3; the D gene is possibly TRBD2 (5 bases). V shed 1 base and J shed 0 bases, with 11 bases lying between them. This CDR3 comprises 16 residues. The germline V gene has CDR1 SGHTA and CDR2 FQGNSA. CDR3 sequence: CASSLDFTGSTDTQYF. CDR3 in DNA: TGTGCCAGCAGCTTAGATTTTACGGGAAGCACAGATACGCAGTATTTT.

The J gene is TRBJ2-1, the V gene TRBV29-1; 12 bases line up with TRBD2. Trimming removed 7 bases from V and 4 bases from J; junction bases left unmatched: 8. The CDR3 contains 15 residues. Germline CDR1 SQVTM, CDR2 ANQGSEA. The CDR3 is CSAAGTSGLYNEQFF. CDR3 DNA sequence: TGCAGCGCGGCCGGGACTAGCGGGCTTTACAATGAGCAGTTCTTC.

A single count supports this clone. In DNA, the CDR3 is TGCGCCAGCAGCTTGGCCCGATTGGGGGCCGGGGAGCTGTTTTTT. Its translation is CASSLARLGAGELFF. The chain carries TRBV5-1 and TRBJ2-2; D is possibly TRBD1 or TRBD2 (5 bases each). The CDR3 totals 15 residues. Trimming took 0 bases from V and 6 from J, leaving 12 bases between them. Germline CDR1 SGHRS, CDR2 YFSETQ.

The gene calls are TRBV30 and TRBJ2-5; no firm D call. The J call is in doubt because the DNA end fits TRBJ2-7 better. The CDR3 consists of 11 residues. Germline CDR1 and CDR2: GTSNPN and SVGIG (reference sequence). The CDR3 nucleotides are TGTGCCTGGAGTGTCAACTACGAGCAGTACTTC. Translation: CAWSVNYEQYF.

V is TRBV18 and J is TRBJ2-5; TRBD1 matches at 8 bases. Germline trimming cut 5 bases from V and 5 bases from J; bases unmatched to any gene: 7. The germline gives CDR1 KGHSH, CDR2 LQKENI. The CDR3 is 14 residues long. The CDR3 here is CASSAGQAGETQYF. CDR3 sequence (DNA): TGTGCCAGCTCAGCGGGACAGGCTGGGGAGACCCAGTACTTC.

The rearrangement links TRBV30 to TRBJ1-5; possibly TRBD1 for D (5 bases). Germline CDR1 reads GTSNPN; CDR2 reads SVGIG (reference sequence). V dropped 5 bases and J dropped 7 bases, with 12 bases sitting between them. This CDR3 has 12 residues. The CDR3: CAWGQWGQPQHF. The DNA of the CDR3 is TGTGCCTGGGGCCAGTGGGGGCAGCCCCAGCATTTT.

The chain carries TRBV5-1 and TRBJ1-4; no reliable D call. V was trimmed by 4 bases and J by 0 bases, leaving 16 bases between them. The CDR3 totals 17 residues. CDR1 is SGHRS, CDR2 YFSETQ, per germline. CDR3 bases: TGCGCCAGCAGCCGCGGAAGCCCAGGACCAACTAATGAAAAACTGTTTTTT. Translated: CASSRGSPGPTNEKLFF. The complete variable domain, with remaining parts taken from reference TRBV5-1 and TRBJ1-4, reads KAGVTQTPRYLIKTRGQQVTLSCSPISGHRSVSWYQQTPGQGLQFLFEYFSETQRNKGNFPGRFSGRQFSNSRSEMNVSTLELGDSALYLCASSRGSPGPTNEKLFFGSGTQLSVL.

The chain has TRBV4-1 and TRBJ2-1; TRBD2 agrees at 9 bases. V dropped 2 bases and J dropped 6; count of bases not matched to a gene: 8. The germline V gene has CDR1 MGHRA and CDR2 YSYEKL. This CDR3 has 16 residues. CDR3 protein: CASSQLSGTSSNEQFF. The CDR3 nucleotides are TGCGCCAGCAGCCAACTGAGCGGGACTAGCTCCAATGAGCAGTTCTTC.

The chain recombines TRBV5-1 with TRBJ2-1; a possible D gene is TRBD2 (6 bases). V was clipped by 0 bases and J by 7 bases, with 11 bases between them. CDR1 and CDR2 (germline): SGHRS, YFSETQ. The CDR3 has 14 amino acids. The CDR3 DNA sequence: TGCGCCAGCAGCTTGGTCCAGGGACTGAATGAGCAGTTCTTC. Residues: CASSLVQGLNEQFF.